One sample yielded the 14 T cell receptor beta chains listed below, sequenced in a study of blood T cell repertoires in COVID-19. Measured with immunoSEQ multiplex PCR; TCRdb has only the in-frame clones, and not every one. Counted here are some 210,000 clones, 80% occurring once; the ten biggest clones make up around 4%. Sequences were obtained from PBMCs or T cells enriched from blood (not recorded which). The source of these receptors is a man aged 30-40 years with acute COVID-19.

The gene calls are TRBV7-2 and TRBJ1-5, with 7 nucleotides matching TRBD1. J gave up 6 bases and V 1 base, and 3 bases lay outside the gene matches. CDR1 is SGHTA, CDR2 FQGNSA, per germline. The CDR3 is made up of 14 amino acids. CDR3 sequence (DNA): TGTGCCAGCAGCTTAGAGGGGGCGTCTCAGCCCCAGCATTTT. Its protein product is CASSLEGASQPQHF.

V usage is TRBV5-4 and J usage is TRBJ2-5, with TRBD1 matching 9 bases. The CDR3 is 16 residues long. CDR1 is SGHNT and CDR2 is YYREEE in the germline V gene (reference sequence). V lost 4 bases and J lost 5; bases outside the gene matches: 12. The DNA of the CDR3 is TGTGCCAGCAGCGGCCGGGACAGGGACGTGGGGGAGACCCAGTACTTC. Protein product: CASSGRDRDVGETQYF.

This chain connects TRBV4-2 to TRBJ1-1, with D unresolved. This CDR3 has 15 amino acids. Germline V gene lookup returns CDR1 LGHNA and CDR2 YNFKEQ. V gave up 0 bases and J gave up 3 bases, with 11 bases separating them. The CDR3 DNA follows: TGTGCCAGCAGCCAAGATCTTGACTGGGACACTGAAGCTTTCTTT. Translated: CASSQDLDWDTEAFF.

This sequence joins TRBV28 and TRBJ1-6; 7 bases are a match to TRBD1. The CDR3 spans 13 residues. The ends lost 4 bases at V and 10 bases at J; junction bases unmatched: 4. Germline V gives CDR1 MDHEN, CDR2 SYDVKM. The CDR3 is CASSYDRVSPLHF. CDR3 bases: TGTGCCAGCAGTTACGACAGGGTATCACCCCTCCACTTT.

The rearrangement uses TRBV9 and TRBJ1-3; D not certain. This CDR3 is 16 amino acids long. Germline V gene lookup returns CDR1 SGDLS and CDR2 YYNGEE. Deletions cut 3 bases from V and 2 bases from J, with 15 bases between. The CDR3 reads CASSAQMDYAGNTIYF. As DNA, the CDR3 is TGTGCCAGCAGCGCCCAGATGGACTACGCTGGAAACACCATATATTTT.

The chain has TRBV7-2 and TRBJ2-1; 11 nucleotides line up with TRBD2. In germline, CDR1 is SGHTA, CDR2 FQGNSA. J gave up 5 bases and V 4 bases, and 7 bases lay outside the gene matches. This CDR3 has 16 residues. The CDR3 reads CASSYFSGGGNNEQFF. The CDR3 DNA sequence: TGTGCCAGCAGCTATTTTAGCGGGGGGGGGAACAATGAGCAGTTCTTC.

The V gene is TRBV4-1, the J gene TRBJ1-2, with a tentative D call TRBD1 (6 bases). Germline CDR1 MGHRA, CDR2 YSYEKL. This CDR3 comprises 15 residues. V lost 1 base and J lost 5, with 14 bases in between. CDR3 DNA sequence: TGCGCCAGCAGCCAAGCCAGGACAGTGAATTATGGCTACACCTTC. This codes for CASSQARTVNYGYTF.

Here the CDR3 reads CAIRTEQGTEAFF. Here the CDR3 DNA reads TGTGCCATCAGGACTGAACAGGGGACTGAAGCTTTCTTT. The chain employs TRBV10-3 and TRBJ1-1; 7 bases agree with TRBD1. The junction had 6 bases not matched to a gene; V was cut back by 6 bases and J by 5 bases. The germline CDR1 and CDR2 sequences are ENHRY and SYGVKD. This CDR3 has 13 residues.

This clone was seen more than once but under ten times. The V and J genes are TRBV6-6 and TRBJ2-7; D possibly corresponds to TRBD1 (5 bases). Trimming took 2 bases from V and 1 from J, leaving 9 bases between them. This CDR3 comprises 14 residues. The germline gives CDR1 MNHNY, CDR2 SVGAGI (reference sequence). The CDR3 loop reads CASSYGQASYEQYF. CDR3 bases: TGTGCCAGCAGTTACGGACAAGCTTCCTACGAGCAGTACTTC.

This clone has ten or more counts. This rearrangement joins TRBV6-4 to TRBJ2-3; TRBD2 aligns across 12 bases. The germline CDR1 and CDR2 sequences are MRHNA and SNTAGT. CDR3 length: 14 amino acids. J lost 4 bases, V lost 4 bases, and 0 bases had no gene match. The CDR3 loop reads CASSGTSGADTQYF. Here the CDR3 DNA reads TGTGCCAGCAGTGGGACTAGCGGGGCAGATACGCAGTATTTT.

The V call is TRBV5-1, the J call TRBJ2-5, with D perhaps matching TRBD1 (6 bases). The CDR3 runs to 15 residues. Per germline, CDR1 SGHRS and CDR2 YFSETQ. Trimming shortened V by 3 bases and J by 2 bases, and 14 bases separated the two germline ends. The CDR3 region has the DNA TGCGCCAGCAGCTATGAAACAGGGTTTCAAGAGACCCAGTACTTC. Amino acid sequence: CASSYETGFQETQYF. Combining the CDR3 with reference TRBV5-1 and TRBJ2-5 gives the whole variable domain KAGVTQTPRYLIKTRGQQVTLSCSPISGHRSVSWYQQTPGQGLQFLFEYFSETQRNKGNFPGRFSGRQFSNSRSEMNVSTLELGDSALYLCASSYETGFQETQYFGPGTRLLVL.

V and J are TRBV12-3 or TRBV12-4 and TRBJ1-2; 8 bases match TRBD1. V shed 3 bases, J shed 7 bases, and the junction held 4 bases outside the gene matches. The CDR3 has 13 amino acids. The CDR3 DNA reads as TGTGCCAGCAGTTTCCGGACAGGGATTGGCTACACCTTC. Its protein product is CASSFRTGIGYTF.

On this clone itself: Mismatch with germline at one junction end may stem from a read error. J is TRBJ1-1 and V is TRBV6-5; 9 bases map to TRBD1. Germline V gene data show CDR1 as MNHEY and CDR2 as SVGAGI. The CDR3 length is 15 residues. The DNA for the CDR3 is TGTGCCAGCAGTTACACGACAGGGGGGAACAATGAAGCTTTCTTT. It specifies CASSYTTGGNNEAFF.

The rearrangement uses TRBV7-2 and TRBJ2-1; D call uncertain. In germline, CDR1 is SGHTA, CDR2 FQGNSA. V gave up 7 bases and J gave up 7 bases, with 11 bases separating them. The CDR3 has 12 residues. The CDR3 loop is CASTFAINEQFF. In nucleotides, the CDR3 is TGTGCCAGCACCTTCGCTATAAATGAGCAGTTCTTC.